This record covers a single TCR beta chain. These data come from a study of blood T cells in healthy people across ages. The V and J ends lost 5 bases and 6 bases, in that order; junction bases with no gene match: 12. The CDR3 is made up of 15 amino acids. It was with a sample-barcoded 5' primer and a J-beta primer mix that a second PCR of roughly 6 to 12 cycles was run. TCRdb called the 5' RACE reads again in MiXCR, with one record for every CDR3 protein. The sample has about 1.4 million distinct CDR3 sequences; almost 60% are singletons. The V gene is TRBV12-3 or TRBV12-4, the J gene TRBJ1-2; TRBD1 matches 7 bases. The origin of this receptor is a man aged 18 to 30 in good health. The sequenced material came from blood. The CDR3 bases are TGTGCCAGCAGTCTACAGGGGCGCAAAGCCAATGGCTACACCTTC. Encoded protein: CASSLQGRKANGYTF.